There are many counts of the clone carrying this T cell receptor (beta chain). The antigen is undetermined. This record comes from a study of human T cells and chemical hapten exposure. Overall study context: Scalp application of diphenylcyclopropenone was performed weekly in patients across the entire roughly 22-week study. Patch tests of 0.01% DPC on the upper back were read at 6 days. General study findings and limits: Donors' alopecia may make their immune response differ from healthy people's.

One entry per CDR3 protein results from TCRdb running MiXCR on the RACE reads. The sample shows more than 70,000 distinct CDR3 sequences, under 13% of them seen only once. The CDR3 totals 13 residues. CDR1 MNHNS and CDR2 SASEGT come from the germline V gene. With V trimmed by 6 bases and J by 5 bases, 4 bases remained unmatched. The time point: patch test 3, about 24 weeks after DPC sensitization. Treatment here: therapeutic diphenylcyclopropenone sensitization with weekly scalp DPC. The specimen comprised whole blood, sampled in connection with sensitization to the hapten diphenylcyclopropenone (DPC). The rearrangement links TRBV6-1 to TRBJ1-5; 7 bases agree with TRBD1. The sequence came from a woman in her 30s with alopecia areata. Some clones in this sample may be carry-over from other donors' samples. The CDR3 DNA is TGTGCCAGCAGCGCTGACAGGGATCAGCCCCAGCATTTT. Protein: CASSADRDQPQHF.